The T cell receptor (beta chain) described here comes from a study of shared clonotypes between healthy human individuals. Of note for this clone: Antigen: not known.

This CDR3 spans 15 amino acids. Germline CDR1 reads LNHDA; CDR2 reads SQIVND (reference sequence). V was trimmed by 4 bases and J by 3 bases, leaving 15 bases between them. Per the original data handling: Junction-only immunoSEQ sequences carried no quality scores, so filtering differed. The data were produced by immunoSEQ multiplex PCR, yet TCRdb's version contains in-frame clones alone and is incomplete. The DNA gave D and trimming, while V, J and clone size come from that table. The table shows 2 million to 2.5 million clones, with 90% to 95% occurring only once. General observations from the study: Sampling covered blood only; tissue repertoires likely differ.

The sequence was obtained from a man younger than 35 in good health. The V and J genes are TRBV19 and TRBJ2-5, with D perhaps being TRBD1 or TRBD2 (5 bases each). The sequenced sample consisted of naive CD4+ T cells sorted from blood. This sample's subset: CD45RA+ positively selected. CDR3 coding DNA: TGTGCCAGTAGTAAGGGAGCCGGGACGGAAGAGACCCAGTACTTC. It encodes CASSKGAGTEETQYF.